This T cell receptor beta chain was obtained from a study of T cell responses to AZD1222 COVID-19 vaccine. Whole-study context: Second-dose timings of about 4 or about 12 weeks were pooled.

Using immunoSEQ multiplex PCR, the repertoire was profiled, and TCRdb retains in-frame clones only, with some absent. Of more than 95,000 clones in the sample, about 94% were seen once. Regarding the study as a whole: No repertoire was sampled before or during the peak T cell response, only after it. Donor demographics were predominantly white British with a female majority; clonal diversity may be underestimated. The CD4 TCRs associated with vaccination extended across spike and predominated at 160-218 and 743-854.

V lost 4 bases to trimming and J lost 6 bases, with 20 bases between them. The V gene's germline CDR1 is SGDLS and CDR2 YYNGEE. The CDR3 spans 15 residues. About this clone: Its cognate antigen is unknown.

The receptor was isolated from an adult in good health. The chain is built from TRBV9 and TRBJ2-7; a possible D gene is TRBD2 (6 bases). Here the sequenced sample was peripheral blood, taken on day 0 of AZD1222 vaccination. CDR3 bases: TGTGCCAGCAGCACCCGAGGGGACGGGGGAGGCGAGCAGTACTTC. It yields the protein CASSTRGDGGGEQYF.